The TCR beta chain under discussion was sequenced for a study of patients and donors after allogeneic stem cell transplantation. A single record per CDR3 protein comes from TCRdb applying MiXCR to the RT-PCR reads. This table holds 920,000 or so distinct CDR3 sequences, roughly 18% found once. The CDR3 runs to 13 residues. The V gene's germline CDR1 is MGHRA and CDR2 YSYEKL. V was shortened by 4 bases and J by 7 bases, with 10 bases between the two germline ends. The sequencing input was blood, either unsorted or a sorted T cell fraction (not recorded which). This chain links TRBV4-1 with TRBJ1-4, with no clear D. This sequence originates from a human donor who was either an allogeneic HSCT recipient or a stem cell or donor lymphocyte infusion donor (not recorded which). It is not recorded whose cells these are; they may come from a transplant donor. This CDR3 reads CASSLSDTEKLFF. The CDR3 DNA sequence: TGCGCCAGCAGCCTCTCAGATACTGAAAAACTGTTTTTT.